These 7 T cell receptor beta chains share one sample of origin, sequenced in a study of blood T cell repertoires in COVID-19. The data were produced by immunoSEQ multiplex PCR, yet TCRdb's version contains in-frame clones alone and is incomplete. The table includes 100,000 to 150,000 clones, 65% to 90% detected once. The sample comprised peripheral blood. These receptors came from a man at least 80 years old with active or convalescent COVID-19.

The chain couples TRBV9 to TRBJ2-2; TRBD2 aligns across 7 bases. The J segment lost 5 bases and the V segment lost 3 bases, leaving 10 bases of the junction unmatched. This CDR3 is 16 amino acids long. Per the germline V gene, CDR1 is SGDLS and CDR2 is YYNGEE. The CDR3 protein is CASSAAPTSQTGELFF. Written as DNA, the CDR3 is TGTGCCAGCAGCGCAGCCCCGACTAGCCAGACCGGGGAGCTGTTTTTT.

The chain carries TRBV28 and TRBJ1-2; maybe TRBD1 (6 bases). CDR3 length equals 15 residues. The V end was cut by 1 base, the J end by 5 bases, with 14 bases between. Per the germline V gene, CDR1 is MDHEN and CDR2 is SYDVKM. The CDR3 loop is CASSLFYRATYGYTF. The DNA of the CDR3 is TGTGCCAGCAGTTTATTTTACAGGGCTACTTATGGCTACACCTTC.

The rearrangement joins TRBV18 to TRBJ2-1, with 9 bases aligning to TRBD2. Germline CDR1 KGHSH, CDR2 LQKENI. The CDR3 spans 17 residues. The J segment lost 2 bases and the V segment lost 5 bases, leaving 10 bases of the junction unmatched. The CDR3 nucleotides read TGTGCCAGCTCAAGAAAGGCGGGAGGGTTAACCTACAATGAGCAGTTCTTC. Translated: CASSRKAGGLTYNEQFF.

The chain has TRBV5-1 and TRBJ2-1; no reliable D call. Trimming cost V 4 bases and J 3 bases, with 11 bases left between them. This CDR3 is 14 amino acids long. Germline V CDR1 and CDR2: SGHRS, YFSETQ. The CDR3 coding sequence is TGCGCCAGCAGCCGACCGACTGGCTACAATGAGCAGTTCTTC. Residues: CASSRPTGYNEQFF.

This chain connects TRBV5-4 to TRBJ2-5, with D possibly TRBD1 on 5 matching bases. This CDR3 is built from 14 residues. The ends were cut back, 0 bases at V and 2 bases at J, with 8 bases in the middle. Germline V lookup: CDR1 SGHNT, CDR2 YYREEE (reference sequence). CDR3 residues: CASSLEGDQETQYF. The CDR3 DNA reads as TGTGCCAGCAGCTTGGAAGGGGATCAAGAGACCCAGTACTTC.

This sequence joins TRBV19 and TRBJ1-1, with D tentatively TRBD1 (5 bases). Per germline, CDR1 LNHDA and CDR2 SQIVND (reference sequence). The V end was cut by 4 bases, the J end by 5 bases, with 11 bases between. The length of the CDR3 is 13 residues. CDR3 bases: TGTGCCAGTAGTAGACAGACCCAAACTGAAGCTTTCTTT. Amino acids: CASSRQTQTEAFF.

The chain uses TRBV14 and TRBJ2-1; D ambiguous. CDR1 is SGHDN and CDR2 is FVKESK in the germline V gene. The V end was cut by 4 bases, the J end by 9 bases, with 10 bases between. The CDR3 length is 12 residues. CDR3 in DNA: TGTGCCAGCAGCCGAAAAACGAGTGAGCAGTTCTTC. This sequence encodes CASSRKTSEQFF.